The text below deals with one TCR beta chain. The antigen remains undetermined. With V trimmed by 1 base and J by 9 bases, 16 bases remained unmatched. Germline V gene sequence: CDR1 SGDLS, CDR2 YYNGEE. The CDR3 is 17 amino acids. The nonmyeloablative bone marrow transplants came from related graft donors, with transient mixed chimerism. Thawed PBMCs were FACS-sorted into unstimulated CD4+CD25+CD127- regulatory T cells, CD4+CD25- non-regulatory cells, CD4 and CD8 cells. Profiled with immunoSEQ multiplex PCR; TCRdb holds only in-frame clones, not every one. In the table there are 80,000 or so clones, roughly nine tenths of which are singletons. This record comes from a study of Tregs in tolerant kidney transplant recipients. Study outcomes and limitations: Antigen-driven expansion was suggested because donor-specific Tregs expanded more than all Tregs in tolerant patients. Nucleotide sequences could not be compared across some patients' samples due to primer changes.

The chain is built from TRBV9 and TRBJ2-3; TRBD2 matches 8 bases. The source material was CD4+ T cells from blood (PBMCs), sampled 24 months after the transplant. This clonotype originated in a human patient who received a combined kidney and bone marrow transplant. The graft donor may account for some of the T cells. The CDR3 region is CASSVSGGEGLSRTQYF. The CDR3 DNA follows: TGTGCCAGCAGCGTATCGGGAGGGGAGGGACTCAGCCGAACGCAGTATTTT.